The rows below give T cell receptor beta chains drawn from one sample of a study of T cell clonotyping in hematopoietic cell transplantation. Data came from immunoSEQ multiplex PCR; TCRdb stores just in-frame clones and leaves some out. The sample includes 25,000 to 35,000 clones, roughly 95% seen only once; the top ten take about 1.3%. Sequencing input: peripheral blood mononuclear cells. The receptors shown here come from a man in his fifties in good health. Some clones in this sample may be carry-over from other donors' samples. Each CDR3 is given with its conserved first and last residue. D genes are given only for firm matches. Rows give clone size only sometimes, using once, few, many, or a class for an expanded clone.

-	-	TRBV19	TRBJ1-3	CASIKGGSGNTIYF	TGTGCCAGTATTAAGGGTGGCTCTGGAAACACCATATATTTT
-	-	TRBV6-1	TRBJ1-5	CASNFGGLNQPQHF	TGTGCCAGCAATTTCGGGGGACTCAATCAGCCCCAGCATTTT
-	-	TRBV6-5	TRBJ1-2	CASSYSSLNYGYTF	TGTGCCAGCAGTTACTCGAGTCTTAACTATGGCTACACCTTC
-	-	TRBV7-2	TRBJ2-2	CASSLNSQGGELFF	TGTGCCAGCAGCTTAAATTCTCAGGGCGGGGAGCTGTTTTTT
-	TRBD1	TRBV2	TRBJ1-1	CASRGTGGGTEAFF	TGTGCCAGCAGGGGGACAGGAGGGGGGACTGAAGCTTTCTTT
-	-	TRBV7-2	TRBJ1-5	CASSLGNQPQHF	TGTGCCAGCAGCCTGGGTAATCAGCCCCAGCATTTT
-	TRBD1	TRBV5-1	TRBJ1-6	CASSLSTGANSPLHF	TGCGCCAGCAGCCTCTCGACAGGGGCAAATTCACCCCTCCACTTT
-	TRBD1	TRBV10-3	TRBJ1-1	CASRQGVNTEAFF	TGTGCCTCCCGACAGGGGGTGAACACTGAAGCTTTCTTT
once	TRBD1	TRBV5-1	TRBJ1-1	CASSSEGQGVTEAFF	TGCGCCAGCAGTTCGGAGGGTCAGGGGGTCACTGAAGCTTTCTTT
-	-	TRBV5-4	TRBJ1-4	CASSPGVGGGEKLFF	TGTGCCAGCAGCCCCGGAGTTGGAGGAGGTGAAAAACTGTTTTTT
-	-	TRBV9	TRBJ2-1	CASSVQNSYNEQFF	TGTGCCAGCTCGGTTCAAAACTCCTACAATGAGCAGTTCTTC
-	TRBD1	TRBV9	TRBJ2-3	CASSVDMTGGFRQYF	TGTGCCAGCAGCGTAGACATGACAGGGGGCTTTCGGCAGTATTTT
-	-	TRBV29-1	TRBJ1-6	CSVSTGPNSPLHF	TGCAGCGTATCCACAGGGCCCAATTCACCCCTCCACTTT
-	-	TRBV20-1	TRBJ1-4	CSARLNEKLFF	TGCAGTGCTAGACTTAATGAAAAACTGTTTTTT
-	-	TRBV7-2	TRBJ1-1	CASSHGWGDTEAFF	TGTGCCAGCAGCCATGGATGGGGTGACACTGAAGCTTTCTTT
-	-	TRBV7-2	TRBJ1-4	CASSFSRNEKLFF	TGTGCCAGCAGCTTTTCCCGTAATGAAAAACTGTTTTTT
-	-	TRBV20-1	TRBJ1-1	CSARQGDGAFF	TGCAGTGCTAGACAGGGTGATGGGGCTTTCTTT
-	-	TRBV6-5	TRBJ2-1	CASSRTIHEQFF	TGTGCCAGCAGTCGGACAATCCATGAGCAGTTCTTC
-	-	TRBV6-6	TRBJ2-7	CASSYSTGYEQYF	TGTGCCAGCAGTTACTCGACAGGCTACGAGCAGTACTTC
once	-	TRBV30	TRBJ1-5	CAWSSGTVSQPQHF	TGTGCCTGGAGTTCCGGGACCGTCAGTCAGCCCCAGCATTTT
-	TRBD1	TRBV30	TRBJ1-2	CAWSHGTGVLGYTF	TGTGCCTGGAGCCACGGGACAGGGGTCCTGGGCTACACCTTC
-	TRBD1	TRBV6-6	TRBJ1-4	CASSPGGTGAGEKLFF	TGTGCCAGCAGCCCAGGAGGGACAGGGGCTGGTGAAAAACTGTTTTTT
-	-	TRBV12-1	TRBJ2-7	CASRVPLAGAYEQYF	TGTGCCAGCAGGGTCCCCTTAGCGGGGGCCTACGAGCAGTACTTC
-	TRBD2	TRBV5-4	TRBJ2-2	CASSHSGTSGLTGELFF	TGTGCCAGCAGCCACTCCGGGACTAGCGGACTGACCGGGGAGCTGTTTTTT
-	TRBD2	TRBV10-1	TRBJ2-1	CASSNDISGKQFF	TGCGCCAGCAGCAATGATATAAGCGGGAAGCAGTTCTTC
-	-	TRBV7-3	TRBJ2-2	CASRGSAETGELFF	TGTGCCAGCCGGGGTAGCGCCGAAACCGGGGAGCTGTTTTTT
-	-	TRBV5-1	TRBJ2-5	CASSPGSTQETQYF	TGCGCCAGCAGCCCCGGGAGCACCCAAGAGACCCAGTACTTC
-	TRBD1	TRBV6-6	TRBJ1-4	CASSASGQGGEKLFF	TGTGCCAGCAGCGCCAGCGGACAGGGTGGGGAAAAACTGTTTTTT
-	-	TRBV2	TRBJ2-5	CASSTDAETQYF	TGTGCCAGCAGTACGGATGCGGAGACCCAGTACTTC
-	TRBD1	TRBV9	TRBJ1-2	CASSVEGQGAYGYTF	TGTGCCAGCAGCGTAGAAGGTCAGGGGGCCTATGGCTACACCTTC
-	-	TRBV25-1	TRBJ2-7	CASSEYNRYEQYF	TGTGCCAGCAGTGAATATAATAGGTACGAGCAGTACTTC
-	-	TRBV5-1	TRBJ1-1	CASSLFEMGTEAFF	TGCGCCAGTTCACTTTTCGAGATGGGGACTGAAGCTTTCTTT
-	TRBD1	TRBV7-9	TRBJ1-2	CASSFDRGEANYGYTF	TGTGCCAGCAGCTTTGACAGGGGGGAAGCTAACTATGGCTACACCTTC
-	-	TRBV7-2	TRBJ1-2	CASSSNSYGYTF	TGTGCCAGCAGTTCTAATTCCTATGGCTACACCTTC
-	TRBD1	TRBV5-1	TRBJ1-2	CASSFGQGAYGYTF	TGCGCCAGCAGCTTTGGACAGGGGGCCTATGGCTACACCTTC
-	-	TRBV7-9	TRBJ1-4	CASSLLTDPKLFF	TGTGCCAGCAGCTTATTAACGGATCCAAAACTGTTTTTT
-	TRBD2	TRBV6-5	TRBJ2-3	CASSSLGGGRDTQYF	TGTGCCAGCAGCTCTCTTGGCGGGGGAAGGGATACGCAGTATTTT
-	TRBD1	TRBV6-5	TRBJ2-5	CASSGQVKETQYF	TGTGCCAGCAGTGGACAGGTCAAAGAGACCCAGTACTTC
-	TRBD1	TRBV19	TRBJ1-2	CASSTTGTAGLLNGYTF	TGTGCCAGTAGTACAACCGGGACAGCGGGGTTGTTGAATGGCTACACCTTC
-	TRBD1	TRBV5-1	TRBJ1-1	CASSLTGGNAEAFF	TGCGCCAGCAGCTTGACAGGGGGCAACGCTGAAGCTTTCTTT
once	-	TRBV6-5	TRBJ1-1	CASSYSKLAMNTEAFF	TGTGCCAGCAGTTACTCGAAGTTGGCGATGAACACTGAAGCTTTCTTT
-	-	TRBV28	TRBJ2-3	CASSRDSTDTQYF	TGTGCCAGCAGCCGGGACTCCACAGATACGCAGTATTTT
-	-	TRBV9	TRBJ1-1	CASSTRGEGTEAFF	TGTGCCAGCAGTACCCGGGGTGAGGGCACTGAAGCTTTCTTT
-	-	TRBV28	TRBJ2-3	CASSSPRGHQRLTQYF	TGTGCCAGCAGTTCCCCCCGCGGACATCAGAGGCTTACGCAGTATTTT
-	TRBD2	TRBV25-1	TRBJ2-3	CASSRTSGPTDTQYF	TGTGCCAGCAGTAGAACTAGCGGACCCACAGATACGCAGTATTTT
-	TRBD1	TRBV28	TRBJ2-3	CASRPRQGTDTQYF	TGTGCCAGCAGACCTAGACAGGGGACAGATACGCAGTATTTT
-	-	TRBV15	TRBJ1-5	CATSPLPTSNQPQHF	TGTGCCACCAGCCCGCTTCCCACTAGCAATCAGCCCCAGCATTTT
-	-	TRBV7-8	TRBJ1-5	CASSLSLRGGQPQHF	TGTGCCAGCAGCTTATCGTTGAGGGGAGGTCAGCCCCAGCATTTT
-	-	TRBV5-1	TRBJ2-7	CASSWDSYEQYF	TGCGCCAGCAGCTGGGACTCCTACGAGCAGTACTTC
few	-	TRBV4-3	TRBJ2-1	CASSHEHPGYEQFF	TGCGCCAGCAGCCATGAGCACCCAGGGTATGAGCAGTTCTTC
-	-	TRBV6-6	TRBJ1-6	CASSMGNSPLHF	TGTGCCAGCAGCATGGGAAATTCACCCCTCCACTTT
-	-	TRBV7-8	TRBJ1-1	CASSLNRIGDEAFF	TGTGCCAGCAGCTTGAATAGGATTGGGGATGAAGCTTTCTTT
once	-	TRBV7-8	TRBJ2-1	CASSPSGEGEQFF	TGTGCCAGCAGCCCCTCAGGGGAGGGTGAGCAGTTCTTC
-	-	TRBV5-4	TRBJ1-5	CASSLRGQPQHF	TGTGCCAGCAGCTTGCGGGGGCAGCCCCAGCATTTT
-	TRBD2	TRBV7-2	TRBJ2-2	CASSLVAGGTLGTGELFF	TGTGCCAGCAGCTTAGTTGCGGGGGGGACCTTAGGGACCGGGGAGCTGTTTTTT
-	-	TRBV7-9	TRBJ1-6	CASTIGADSPLHF	TGTGCCAGCACCATAGGGGCAGATTCACCCCTCCACTTT
-	-	TRBV5-1	TRBJ2-7	CASSLAGPLPTAYEQYF	TGCGCCAGCAGCTTGGCCGGGCCGTTACCCACGGCTTACGAGCAGTACTTC
-	TRBD1	TRBV19	TRBJ2-7	CASSNPGQGSSYEQYF	TGTGCCAGTAGTAATCCGGGACAGGGAAGCTCCTACGAGCAGTACTTC
-	-	TRBV5-1	TRBJ1-3	CASSLGDLAGNTIYF	TGCGCCAGCAGCTTGGGGGACCTCGCTGGAAACACCATATATTTT
-	-	TRBV5-8	TRBJ2-2	CASSLMAAANTGELFF	TGTGCCAGCAGCTTGATGGCAGCCGCCAACACCGGGGAGCTGTTTTTT